This T cell receptor (beta chain) is drawn from a study of beta chain features in type 1 diabetes. This clone was found a few times. Its antigen is currently unknown. General observations from the study: The study found moderately but significantly shorter TCRB CDR3s in all four CD4+ subsets of Type 1 diabetes patients. In the patient group, naive, central memory and Treg TCRB repertoires seemed more alike than in the healthy donor group.

Reverse transcription of all isolated RNA meant that expressed TCRB transcripts were sequenced. Here immunoSEQ multiplex PCR was the method, and the copy in TCRdb shows in-frame clones only, minus some. The sample shows 160,000 or so clones, around 10% of them seen only once. V shed 4 bases and J shed 5 bases, with 17 bases lying between them. Per germline, CDR1 MDHEN and CDR2 SYDVKM. This CDR3 region has 15 residues. The authors took one heparinised blood draw, averaging about 120 mL, from each donor. Each of the CD4+ naive, central memory, regulatory and stem cell-like memory populations was sorted via CD45RO/CCR7/CD25/CD127/CD95/CD27.

The source is a man aged 18 to 35 in good health. The J gene is TRBJ2-5, the V gene TRBV28; D is perhaps TRBD1 or TRBD2 (5 bases each). Sample: central memory CD4+ T cells from blood. This CDR3 is CASSSPLEGRETQYF. CDR3 DNA sequence: TGTGCCAGCAGTTCCCCTCTCGAGGGGCGGGAGACCCAGTACTTC.